The 22 T cell receptor beta chains below come from one sample, sequenced in a study of T-cell reconstitution after alpha-beta-depleted transplantation in children. Unique molecular identifiers were incorporated into the prepared TCRbeta library. TCRdb re-called the PCR reads with MiXCR, one entry per CDR3 protein. This sample has 450,000 to 500,000 distinct CDR3 sequences, with around an eighth found just once. Material: PBMCs from the stem cell graft donor, obtained from the stem cell graft. The source of these receptors is a human donor who donated a stem cell graft to a child with combined immunodeficiency.

The V call is TRBV7-6, the J call TRBJ2-2, with 11 nucleotides matching TRBD2. CDR3 size: 17 residues. J was trimmed by 5 bases and V by 0 bases; bases with no gene match: 5. The germline V gene has CDR1 SGHVS and CDR2 FNYEAQ. The CDR3 DNA follows: TGTGCCAGCAGCTTAGCGTTTGGGACTAGCGGTACCGGGGAGCTGTTTTTT. Protein product: CASSLAFGTSGTGELFF.

This clonotype was seen ten or more times. The chain employs TRBV9 and TRBJ2-7, with 9 bases fitting TRBD1. The germline CDR1 and CDR2 sequences are SGDLS and YYNGEE. V gave up 0 bases and J gave up 2 bases; unmatched junction bases: 3. The CDR3 loop spans 15 amino acids. CDR3 bases: TGTGCCAGCAGCGTAGAACAGGGGGCCGCCTACGAGCAGTACTTC. Translated: CASSVEQGAAYEQYF.

The rearrangement joins TRBV19 to TRBJ2-5; D is possibly TRBD2 (5 bases). Germline lookup yields CDR1 LNHDA and CDR2 SQIVND (reference sequence). Trimming stripped 8 bases from V and 2 bases from J, with 18 bases between. The CDR3 is made up of 15 amino acids. The CDR3 bases are TGTGCCAGTTCATTACGAGGGATCTTTCAAGAGACCCAGTACTTC. This translates into CASSLRGIFQETQYF. Full variable domain (rest looked up from reference TRBV19 and TRBJ2-5): DGGITQSPKYLFRKEGQNVTLSCEQNLNHDAMYWYRQDPGQGLRLIYYSQIVNDFQKGDIAEGYSVSREKKESFPLTVTSAQKNPTAFYLCASSLRGIFQETQYFGPGTRLLVL.

In its sample, this clonotype was seen many times. The chain couples TRBV25-1 to TRBJ2-7, with a possible D match to TRBD2 (7 bases). The CDR3 length is 13 residues. CDR1 is MGHDK and CDR2 is SYGVNS in the germline V gene. The V and J ends lost 6 bases and 5 bases respectively, with 14 bases between them. DNA for the CDR3: TGTGCCAGCAGAGGGGGGGGAAGGAACGAGCAGTACTTC. Residues: CASRGGGRNEQYF.

This clonotype was picked up many times. A junction end diverges from the germline sequence, so it may reflect a read error. V is TRBV5-1 and J is TRBJ1-1; D gene ambiguous. The V gene's germline CDR1 is SGHRS and CDR2 YFSETQ. This CDR3 is built from 13 residues. CDR3: CASSLSGVTEAFF. The CDR3 DNA follows: TGTGCCAGCAGTCTCTCGGGTGTCACTGAAGCTTTCTTT.

This chain uses TRBV19 with TRBJ2-7; 8 nucleotides match TRBD2. The CDR3 covers 13 residues. Germline-derived CDR1 and CDR2 are LNHDA and SQIVND (reference sequence). J lost 2 bases, V lost 3 bases, and 0 bases had no gene match. CDR3 amino acids: CASSMRGAYEQYF. CDR3 nucleotides: TGTGCCAGTAGTATGCGGGGGGCCTACGAGCAGTACTTC.

This clonotype was recorded a few times. The rearrangement links TRBV6-2 or TRBV6-3 to TRBJ2-5; D not certain. Germline-derived CDR1 and CDR2 are MNHEY and SVGEGT. V lost 7 bases to trimming and J lost 2 bases, with 14 bases between them. The CDR3 is 14 residues long. The CDR3 loop reads CASTDDPVQETQYF. In nucleotides, the CDR3 is TGTGCCAGCACTGACGACCCGGTTCAAGAGACCCAGTACTTC.

The chain employs TRBV20-1 and TRBJ2-1, with D perhaps matching TRBD1 (6 bases). From germline, CDR1 is DFQATT and CDR2 SNEGSKA (reference sequence). This CDR3 contains 17 residues. V was clipped by 0 bases and J by 7 bases, with 22 bases between them. CDR3 nucleotides: TGCAGTGCTAGAGATCTTGCGCGGGCCAGAGGGGGTAATGAGCAGTTCTTC. It yields the protein CSARDLARARGGNEQFF.

This clonotype was counted at least ten times. This chain links TRBV24-1 with TRBJ2-5, with D unclear. Trimming pared 9 bases from V and 4 bases from J, leaving 14 bases between. The germline gives CDR1 KGHDR, CDR2 SFDVKD. The CDR3 covers 13 residues. The DNA of the CDR3 is TGTGCCACCGTGGGGTTAGACCGAGAGACCCAGTACTTC. This encodes CATVGLDRETQYF.

The V and J genes are TRBV15 and TRBJ2-1; 7 nucleotides match TRBD2. The CDR3 runs 15 residues. The V gene's germline CDR1 is LNHNV and CDR2 YYDKDF (reference sequence). Unmatched junction bases numbered 8, after V lost 1 base and J lost 8 bases. The chain's CDR3 is CATSRAGREMDEQFF. DNA of the CDR3: TGTGCCACCAGCAGAGCGGGGCGGGAGATGGATGAGCAGTTCTTC.

This clonotype has just a few counts. J is TRBJ2-3 and V is TRBV11-1, with 7 bases aligning to TRBD2. V trimming: 2 bases; J trimming: 7 bases; junction bases outside the gene matches: 18. The germline V gene has CDR1 SGHAT and CDR2 FQDESV (reference sequence). CDR3 length: 18 residues. The CDR3 loop is CASSLNEAGVVPHNTQYF. The CDR3 DNA reads as TGTGCCAGCAGCTTAAATGAGGCGGGAGTAGTTCCGCACAATACGCAGTATTTT. Filled out from reference TRBV11-1 and TRBJ2-3, the complete variable domain reads EAEVAQSPRYKITEKSQAVAFWCDPISGHATLYWYRQILGQGPELLVQFQDESVVDDSQLPKDRFSAERLKGVDSTLKIQPAELGDSAMYLCASSLNEAGVVPHNTQYFGPGTRLTVL.

The chain employs TRBV11-3 and TRBJ1-1; a possible D gene is TRBD1 (5 bases). The CDR3 runs to 13 residues. Germline values: CDR1 SGHNT, CDR2 YENEEA. V gave up 1 base and J gave up 9 bases, with 12 bases separating them. As DNA, the CDR3 is TGTGCCAGCAGCTTAGGTGGCACAGGAAAAGCTTTCTTT. Translated: CASSLGGTGKAFF.

The V call is TRBV11-2, the J call TRBJ2-1, with 12 bases lining up with TRBD2. The V and J ends lost 5 bases and 4 bases, in that order; junction bases with no gene match: 9. Per the germline V gene, CDR1 is SGHAT and CDR2 is FQNNGV. The CDR3 consists of 17 residues. This chain's CDR3 is CASSGGTSGPKYNEQFF. In DNA, the CDR3 is TGTGCCAGCAGCGGCGGGACTAGCGGGCCCAAGTACAATGAGCAGTTCTTC.

This clonotype was picked up many times. The chain recombines TRBV7-9 with TRBJ2-7; 8 bases line up with TRBD1. CDR1 is SEHNR and CDR2 is FQNEAQ in the germline V gene (reference sequence). The CDR3 is made up of 13 amino acids. V trimming: 5 bases; J trimming: 7 bases; junction bases outside the gene matches: 7. CDR3 nucleotide sequence: TGTGCCAGCAGCCCAGGGGGCTCGGAAGAGCAGTACTTC. This codes for CASSPGGSEEQYF.

This chain links TRBV18 with TRBJ2-7; the match to TRBD1 covers 8 bases. The CDR3 runs to 17 residues. Trimming at V came to 3 bases and at J to 2 bases, leaving 12 bases not matched to a gene. Per germline, CDR1 KGHSH and CDR2 LQKENI. CDR3 sequence reads: CASSPLLGQGSTYEQYF. CDR3 in DNA: TGTGCCAGCTCACCGCTGTTAGGACAGGGTTCAACCTACGAGCAGTACTTC.

The V and J genes are TRBV19 and TRBJ2-7; TRBD2 might be the D (5 bases). This CDR3 has 15 amino acids. V gave up 4 bases and J gave up 3 bases, with 16 bases separating them. CDR1 LNHDA and CDR2 SQIVND come from the germline V gene (reference sequence). In nucleotides, the CDR3 is TGTGCCAGTAGTAGCACGGAGGTTTGGGGCTACGAGCAGTACTTC. It codes for CASSSTEVWGYEQYF.

This clonotype was observed a few times. The chain carries TRBV28 and TRBJ2-7; D is ambiguous. V was clipped by 5 bases and J by 6 bases, with 17 bases between them. Germline CDR1 is MDHEN and CDR2 is SYDVKM. The CDR3 extends over 14 amino acids. CDR3 in amino acids: CASSAHVFSGEQYF. In nucleotides, the CDR3 is TGTGCCAGCAGTGCTCACGTATTTAGTGGCGAGCAGTACTTC.

This chain connects TRBV12-3 or TRBV12-4 to TRBJ2-7, with TRBD2 matching over 13 bases. The CDR3 is made up of 16 amino acids. V lost 6 bases, J lost 2 bases, and 7 bases stayed unmatched. CDR3 DNA sequence: TGTGCCAGCAGCCCGAGGACTAGCGGGAGTACCTACGAGCAGTACTTC. This encodes CASSPRTSGSTYEQYF.

The sample holds many counts of this clonotype. The chain employs TRBV5-6 and TRBJ2-3; no definite D call. The CDR3 spans 13 residues. The germline CDR1 and CDR2 sequences are SGHDT and YYEEEE. Trimming stripped 1 base from V and 5 bases from J, with 8 bases between. CDR3 residues: CASSLLVGDTQYF. CDR3 coding DNA: TGTGCCAGCAGCTTGCTAGTTGGAGATACGCAGTATTTT.

Only a few counts were recorded for this clonotype. Here the CDR3 reads CASSLGSGDTQYF. CDR3 in DNA: TGTGCCAGCAGTTTGGGGTCGGGAGATACGCAGTATTTT. The chain recombines TRBV12-3 or TRBV12-4 with TRBJ2-3; D call uncertain. Deletions cut 3 bases from V and 5 bases from J, with 9 bases between. The CDR3 covers 13 residues.

V and J are TRBV21-1 and TRBJ2-7. TRBV21-1 is assigned pseudogene status. The CDR3 has 11 amino acids. The CDR3 here is CASSKKIEQYF. As DNA, the CDR3 is TGTGCCAGCAGCAAAAAAATCGAGCAGTACTTC.

This clonotype was observed at least ten times. The rearrangement links TRBV6-2 or TRBV6-3 to TRBJ1-4; D is possibly TRBD1 (5 bases). In germline, CDR1 is MNHEY, CDR2 SVGEGT. Deletions cut 6 bases from V and 2 bases from J, with 13 bases between. CDR3 size: 15 residues. CDR3 amino acids: CASRSSGRTNEKLFF. CDR3 bases: TGTGCCAGCAGGTCTTCAGGGCGGACTAATGAAAAACTGTTTTTT.